One and the same sample provided the 26 T cell receptor beta chains below, sequenced in a study of OX40 agonist ivuxolimab in advanced cancers. Measured with immunoSEQ multiplex PCR; TCRdb has only the in-frame clones, and not every one. The sample holds some 96,000 clones, around 91% seen once. This material consisted of CD4+ or CD8+ T cells sorted from blood, taken in a trial of the OX40 agonist ivuxolimab. The source is an adult with an advanced solid tumor such as melanoma, head and neck, liver or kidney cancer.

The genes are TRBV19 and TRBJ1-6; a weak D match, TRBD1 (6 bases). The V and J ends lost 6 bases and 9 bases respectively, with 18 bases between them. The germline CDR1 and CDR2 sequences are LNHDA and SQIVND (reference sequence). The CDR3 length is 15 residues. CDR3 nucleotide sequence: TGTGCCAGTAGCGCGGACAGCGGTTCGTTTTCACCCCTCCACTTT. This gives the protein CASSADSGSFSPLHF. Full variable domain (rest looked up from reference TRBV19 and TRBJ1-6): DGGITQSPKYLFRKEGQNVTLSCEQNLNHDAMYWYRQDPGQGLRLIYYSQIVNDFQKGDIAEGYSVSREKKESFPLTVTSAQKNPTAFYLCASSADSGSFSPLHFGNGTRLTVT.

The rearrangement joins TRBV30 to TRBJ2-3; 9 nucleotides agree with TRBD1. The CDR3 spans 16 residues. The ends lost 2 bases at V and 3 bases at J; junction bases unmatched: 9. Germline V lookup: CDR1 GTSNPN, CDR2 SVGIG (reference sequence). The CDR3 DNA sequence: TGTGCCTGGAGTCCTCTAGGGGACAGGGTAACAGATACGCAGTATTTT. This codes for CAWSPLGDRVTDTQYF.

This clone was recorded once. The chain couples TRBV5-1 to TRBJ2-2; D unresolved. Germline V gene data show CDR1 as SGHRS and CDR2 as YFSETQ. Trimming left V 4 bases short and J 3 bases short, with 1 base between. The CDR3 has 11 amino acids. This CDR3 reads CASSDTGELFF. CDR3 DNA sequence: TGCGCCAGCAGCGACACCGGGGAGCTGTTTTTT. The full variable domain, rest sourced from reference TRBV5-1 and TRBJ2-2, is KAGVTQTPRYLIKTRGQQVTLSCSPISGHRSVSWYQQTPGQGLQFLFEYFSETQRNKGNFPGRFSGRQFSNSRSEMNVSTLELGDSALYLCASSDTGELFFGEGSRLTVL.

V usage is TRBV19 and J usage is TRBJ1-6; 7 bases align to TRBD1. J gave up 10 bases and V 6 bases, and 9 bases lay outside the gene matches. This CDR3 has 14 residues. Germline assignment: CDR1 LNHDA and CDR2 SQIVND (reference sequence). DNA for the CDR3: TGTGCCAGTAGCGCAGGGGGTCGGGGATCACCCCTCCACTTT. Amino acids: CASSAGGRGSPLHF.

This chain links TRBV5-1 with TRBJ2-5; D may be TRBD2 (6 bases). Germline V lookup: CDR1 SGHRS, CDR2 YFSETQ. This CDR3 has 16 amino acids. V was pared by 2 bases and J by 4 bases, with 18 bases between. CDR3 in amino acids: CASSLGPGRGRETQYF. Here the CDR3 DNA reads TGCGCCAGCAGCTTAGGGCCGGGACGGGGGAGAGAGACCCAGTACTTC.

This clone has a single count. The chain has TRBV7-6 and TRBJ2-1; TRBD2 matches at 10 bases. Losses at the gene ends were 1 base for V and 4 bases for J; bases not matched to a gene: 7. The CDR3 is 17 residues long. Per germline, CDR1 SGHVS and CDR2 FNYEAQ. The CDR3 loop is CASSLGASGSRYNEQFF. The CDR3 DNA reads TGTGCCAGCAGCTTAGGGGCTAGCGGGAGTCGGTACAATGAGCAGTTCTTC. Looking up the rest from reference TRBV7-6 and TRBJ2-1 gives the full variable domain: GAGVSQSPRYKVTKRGQDVALRCDPISGHVSLYWYRQALGQGPEFLTYFNYEAQQDKSGLPNDRFSAERPEGSISTLTIQRTEQRDSAMYRCASSLGASGSRYNEQFFGPGTRLTVL.

The V gene is TRBV29-1, the J gene TRBJ1-1, with D unclear. The V and J ends lost 4 bases and 5 bases respectively, with 11 bases between them. Germline V gene sequence: CDR1 SQVTM, CDR2 ANQGSEA. This CDR3 has 12 amino acids. CDR3 DNA sequence: TGCAGCGTTGCTGTACGGGAAACTGAAGCTTTCTTT. Amino acids: CSVAVRETEAFF. Full variable domain (outside the CDR3, taken from reference TRBV29-1 and TRBJ1-1): SAVISQKPSRDICQRGTSLTIQCQVDSQVTMMFWYRQQPGQSLTLIATANQGSEATYESGFVIDKFPISRPNLTFSTLTVSNMSPEDSSIYLCSVAVRETEAFFGQGTRLTVV.

This sequence joins TRBV19 and TRBJ1-2, with D possibly matching TRBD1 (6 bases). The V gene lost 6 bases and the J gene lost 11 bases, with 16 bases spanning the gap. CDR1 is LNHDA, CDR2 SQIVND, per germline (reference sequence). This CDR3 spans 12 amino acids. This CDR3 reads CASSREQGGYTF. The CDR3 DNA is TGTGCCAGTAGCCGGGAACAGGGAGGGTACACCTTC.

This clone occurred once. The chain uses TRBV4-2 and TRBJ1-3, with D possibly matching TRBD1 (6 bases). The V end lost 0 bases, the J end lost 0 bases, and 15 bases lay between the germline ends. There are 18 residues in the CDR3. Germline lookup yields CDR1 LGHNA and CDR2 YNFKEQ. CDR3 nucleotides: TGTGCCAGCAGCCAAGATGGCAGGGGCTATTCCTCTGGAAACACCATATATTTT. Its translation: CASSQDGRGYSSGNTIYF.

The V gene is TRBV10-3, the J gene TRBJ1-2; D gene unclear. The germline V gene has CDR1 ENHRY and CDR2 SYGVKD. This CDR3 has 12 amino acids. The V end lost 6 bases, the J end lost 3 bases, and 8 bases lay between the germline ends. CDR3 amino acids: CAIRRRDYGYTF. For the CDR3, the DNA is TGTGCCATCAGACGCCGGGACTATGGCTACACCTTC.

In regard to this clone: This specimen includes other DNA sequences encoding the same CDR3. The rearrangement joins TRBV7-3 to TRBJ1-1; D gene ambiguous. The germline V gene encodes CDR1 SGHTA and CDR2 FQGTGA. The length of the CDR3 is 13 residues. V was cut by 2 bases and J by 1 base, with 5 bases left in between. CDR3 in DNA: TGTGCCAGCAGCTTAGGATGGAACACTGAAGCTTTCTTT. It translates to CASSLGWNTEAFF. Complete variable domain (other parts from reference TRBV7-3 and TRBJ1-1): GAGVSQTPSNKVTEKGKYVELRCDPISGHTALYWYRQSLGQGPEFLIYFQGTGAADDSGLPNDRFFAVRPEGSVSTLKIQRTERGDSAVYLCASSLGWNTEAFFGQGTRLTVV.

This chain uses TRBV7-3 with TRBJ1-2, with D maybe TRBD1 (5 bases). The germline V and J ends were trimmed by 5 bases and 6 bases, with 13 bases remaining between them. Germline CDR1 and CDR2: SGHTA and FQGTGA. This CDR3 contains 13 residues. This CDR3 reads CASSPQGGDGYTF. CDR3 DNA sequence: TGTGCCAGCAGCCCGCAGGGAGGAGATGGCTACACCTTC.

The rearrangement joins TRBV6-4 to TRBJ2-2; no clear D. V shed 2 bases and J shed 1 base, with 8 bases lying between them. CDR3 size: 15 residues. CDR1 is MRHNA, CDR2 SNTAGT, per germline. CDR3 protein: CASSDSPLNTGELFF. CDR3 nucleotides: TGTGCCAGCAGTGACAGTCCCCTGAACACCGGGGAGCTGTTTTTT.

This clone has only one observation. The J gene is TRBJ1-5, the V gene TRBV19; weak D call: TRBD1 (6 bases). Per germline, CDR1 LNHDA and CDR2 SQIVND (reference sequence). The CDR3 is 15 residues long. V lost 5 bases, J lost 4 bases, and 15 bases lay in between. CDR3 sequence: CASSSVGTTNQPQHF. The CDR3 DNA reads as TGTGCCAGTAGTTCGGTAGGGACAACAAATCAGCCCCAGCATTTT.

The chain carries TRBV6-5 and TRBJ1-1; D is undetermined. The CDR3 totals 14 residues. CDR1 is MNHEY and CDR2 is SVGAGI in the germline V gene. V was shortened by 5 bases and J by 4 bases, with 14 bases between the two germline ends. CDR3: CASSETHLGTEAFF. In DNA form, the CDR3 reads TGTGCCAGCAGTGAAACACACCTGGGCACTGAAGCTTTCTTT.

The gene calls are TRBV29-1 and TRBJ2-7, with D maybe TRBD2 (5 bases). The V end was cut by 3 bases, the J end by 4 bases, with 10 bases between. Germline-derived CDR1 and CDR2 are SQVTM and ANQGSEA. The length of the CDR3 is 12 residues. CDR3 region: CSVEAGGYEQYF. In DNA, the CDR3 is TGCAGCGTTGAGGCGGGCGGGTACGAGCAGTACTTC.

The gene calls are TRBV28 and TRBJ1-2, with D perhaps TRBD1 (5 bases). The CDR3 is 11 residues long. Per the germline V gene, CDR1 is MDHEN and CDR2 is SYDVKM. V lost 7 bases and J lost 7, with 10 bases in between. CDR3 protein: CASIGASGYTF. CDR3 coding DNA: TGTGCCAGCATCGGGGCTTCTGGCTACACCTTC.

CDR3 residues: CASSMNRFNYGYTF. CDR3 nucleotide sequence: TGTGCCAGTAGTATGAATAGATTTAACTATGGCTACACCTTC. The chain uses TRBV19 and TRBJ1-2; D not certain. V lost 3 bases and J lost 1, with 9 bases in between. This CDR3 has 14 amino acids. Per germline, CDR1 LNHDA and CDR2 SQIVND (reference sequence).

This CDR3 reads CASSPPDQQSTQYF. In DNA form, the CDR3 reads TGTGCCAGCTCACCACCCGATCAACAGTCTACGCAGTATTTT. This chain uses TRBV18 with TRBJ2-3; D is unclear. The CDR3 has 14 amino acids. Trimming shortened V by 0 bases and J by 8 bases, and 12 bases separated the two germline ends. From germline, CDR1 is KGHSH and CDR2 LQKENI.

The chain combines TRBV5-1 with TRBJ1-2; 7 positions match TRBD1. Germline V gene lookup returns CDR1 SGHRS and CDR2 YFSETQ. The junction had 14 bases not matched to a gene; V was cut back by 4 bases and J by 2 bases. The length of the CDR3 is 17 residues. CDR3 amino acids: CASSPTGQQGGNYGYTF. The CDR3, as DNA: TGCGCCAGCAGCCCCACAGGGCAGCAGGGGGGAAACTATGGCTACACCTTC. Supplemented by reference TRBV5-1 and TRBJ1-2, the full variable domain reads KAGVTQTPRYLIKTRGQQVTLSCSPISGHRSVSWYQQTPGQGLQFLFEYFSETQRNKGNFPGRFSGRQFSNSRSEMNVSTLELGDSALYLCASSPTGQQGGNYGYTFGSGTRLTVV.

This chain links TRBV7-2 with TRBJ2-7, with 10 bases lining up with TRBD1. CDR1 is SGHTA and CDR2 is FQGNSA in the germline V gene. Unmatched junction bases numbered 3, after V lost 3 bases and J lost 4 bases. The CDR3 has 14 amino acids. The CDR3 DNA reads as TGTGCCAGCAGCTTCTGGACAGGGGGGTACGAGCAGTACTTC. Amino acids: CASSFWTGGYEQYF.

V gene TRBV19 combines with J gene TRBJ2-3, with D maybe TRBD2 (7 bases). The CDR3 has 15 residues. V was clipped by 6 bases and J by 5 bases, with 18 bases between them. Germline CDR1 and CDR2: LNHDA and SQIVND (reference sequence). CDR3 protein: CASSRGGGEGDTQYF. Written as DNA, the CDR3 is TGTGCCAGTAGCCGAGGGGGGGGCGAGGGAGATACGCAGTATTTT. The full variable domain, rest sourced from reference TRBV19 and TRBJ2-3, is DGGITQSPKYLFRKEGQNVTLSCEQNLNHDAMYWYRQDPGQGLRLIYYSQIVNDFQKGDIAEGYSVSREKKESFPLTVTSAQKNPTAFYLCASSRGGGEGDTQYFGPGTRLTVL.

As concerns this clone: This sample includes further DNA sequences coding for the same CDR3. The rearrangement joins TRBV6-1 to TRBJ2-7; the D is unclear. From germline, CDR1 is MNHNS and CDR2 SASEGT. The V end was cut by 6 bases, the J end by 1 base, with 10 bases between. This CDR3 has 13 amino acids. In DNA, the CDR3 is TGTGCCAGCAGCCAGACACGATCCTACGAGCAGTACTTC. This translates into CASSQTRSYEQYF.

The genes are TRBV6-6 and TRBJ2-1; D unresolved. The germline V gene encodes CDR1 MNHNY and CDR2 SVGAGI (reference sequence). Deletions cut 6 bases from V and 7 bases from J, with 7 bases between. The CDR3 loop spans 11 amino acids. CDR3 region: CASSPENEQFF. The CDR3 nucleotides read TGTGCCAGCAGCCCTGAAAATGAGCAGTTCTTC.

The V call is TRBV6-1, the J call TRBJ2-7; 7 nucleotides line up with TRBD2. The ends lost 5 bases at V and 4 bases at J; junction bases unmatched: 8. The CDR3 sequence is 14 residues long. Germline CDR1 is MNHNS and CDR2 is SASEGT. CDR3 residues: CASSRASGRYEQYF. The CDR3 bases are TGTGCCAGCAGTCGGGCTAGCGGAAGGTACGAGCAGTACTTC.

V usage is TRBV6-1 and J usage is TRBJ1-2; possible D gene TRBD1, 5 bases. The V gene's germline CDR1 is MNHNS and CDR2 SASEGT. V was clipped by 2 bases and J by 0 bases, with 13 bases between them. This CDR3 is 16 amino acids long. As DNA, the CDR3 is TGTGCCAGCAGTGAAACTACGGCGGGGGCTAACTATGGCTACACCTTC. Protein sequence: CASSETTAGANYGYTF.